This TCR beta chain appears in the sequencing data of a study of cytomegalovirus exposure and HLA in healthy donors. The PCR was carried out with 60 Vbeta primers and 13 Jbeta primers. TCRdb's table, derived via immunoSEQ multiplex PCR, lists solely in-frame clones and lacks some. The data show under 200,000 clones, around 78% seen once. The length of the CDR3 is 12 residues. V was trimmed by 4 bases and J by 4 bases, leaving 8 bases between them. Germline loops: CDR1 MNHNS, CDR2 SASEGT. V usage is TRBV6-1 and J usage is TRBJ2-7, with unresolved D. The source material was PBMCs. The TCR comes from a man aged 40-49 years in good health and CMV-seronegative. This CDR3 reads CASSGQVYEQYV. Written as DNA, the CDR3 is TGTGCCAGCAGTGGACAAGTGTACGAGCAGTACGTC.